This entry describes one TCR beta chain. The target antigen is unknown. TCRdb itself ran the 5' RACE reads through MiXCR, one entry per CDR3 protein. Seen here are about 250,000 distinct CDR3 sequences, roughly 32% observed once, and the top ten hold roughly 4.2%. The CDR3 sequence is 13 residues long. Trimming stripped 11 bases from V and 0 bases from J, with 13 bases between. In germline, CDR1 is ENHRY, CDR2 SYGVKD. This record comes from a study of CD8 T cells in ankylosing spondylitis. Whole-study findings and limits: Among TCR beta sequences, a motif of eight highly homologous variants appeared characteristic of ankylosing spondylitis blood.

The receptor was derived from a male donor with ankylosing spondylitis or in good health (not recorded which). J is TRBJ1-1 and V is TRBV10-3; a possible D gene is TRBD1 (5 bases). The sample taken for sequencing was blood, either unsorted or a sorted T cell fraction (not recorded which). The CDR3 DNA reads as TGTGCCGCAACAGACAGCATGAACACTGAAGCTTTCTTT. Protein: CAATDSMNTEAFF.